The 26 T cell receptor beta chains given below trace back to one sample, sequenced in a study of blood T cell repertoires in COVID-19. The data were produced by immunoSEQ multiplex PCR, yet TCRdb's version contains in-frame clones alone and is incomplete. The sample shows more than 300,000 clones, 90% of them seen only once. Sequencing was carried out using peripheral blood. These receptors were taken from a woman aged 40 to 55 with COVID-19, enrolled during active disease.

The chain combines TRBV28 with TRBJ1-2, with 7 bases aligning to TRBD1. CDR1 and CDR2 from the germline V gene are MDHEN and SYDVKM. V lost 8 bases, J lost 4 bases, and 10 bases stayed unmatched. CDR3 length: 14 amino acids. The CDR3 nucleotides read TGTGCCAGCCACCTGACAGGGCGGTTCTATGGCTACACCTTC. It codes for CASHLTGRFYGYTF.

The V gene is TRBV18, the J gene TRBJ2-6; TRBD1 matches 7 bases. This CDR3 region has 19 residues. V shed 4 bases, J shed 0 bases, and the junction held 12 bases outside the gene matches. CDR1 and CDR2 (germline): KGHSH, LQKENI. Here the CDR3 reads CASSRTSIGQASGANVLTF. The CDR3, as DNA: TGTGCCAGCTCACGGACTTCAATAGGACAGGCCTCTGGGGCCAACGTCCTGACTTTC. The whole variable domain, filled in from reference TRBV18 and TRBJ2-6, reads NAGVMQNPRHLVRRRGQEARLRCSPMKGHSHVYWYRQLPEEGLKFMVYLQKENIIDESGMPKERFSAEFPKEGPSILRIQQVVRGDSAAYFCASSRTSIGQASGANVLTFGAGSRLTVL.

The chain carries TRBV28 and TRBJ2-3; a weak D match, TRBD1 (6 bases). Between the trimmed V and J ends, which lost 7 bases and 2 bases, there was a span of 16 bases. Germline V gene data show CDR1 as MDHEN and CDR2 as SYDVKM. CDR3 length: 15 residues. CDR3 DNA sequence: TGTGCCAGCAAGAGGGCAGGGGAGTTCACAGATACGCAGTATTTT. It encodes CASKRAGEFTDTQYF.

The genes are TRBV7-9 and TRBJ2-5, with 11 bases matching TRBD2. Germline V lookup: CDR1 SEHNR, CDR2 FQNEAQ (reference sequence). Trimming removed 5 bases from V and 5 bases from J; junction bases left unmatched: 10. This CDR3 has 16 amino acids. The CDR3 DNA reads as TGTGCCAGCAGCAATTGGCTAGCGGGAGGCGGGGAGACCCAGTACTTC. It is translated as CASSNWLAGGGETQYF. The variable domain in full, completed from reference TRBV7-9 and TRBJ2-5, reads DTGVSQNPRHKITKRGQNVTFRCDPISEHNRLYWYRQTLGQGPEFLTYFQNEAQLEKSRLLSDRFSAERPKGSFSTLEIQRTEQGDSAMYLCASSNWLAGGGETQYFGPGTRLLVL.

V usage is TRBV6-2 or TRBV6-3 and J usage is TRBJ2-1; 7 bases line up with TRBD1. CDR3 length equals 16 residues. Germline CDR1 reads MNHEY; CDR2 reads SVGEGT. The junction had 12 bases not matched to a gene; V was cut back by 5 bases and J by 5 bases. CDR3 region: CASSLQRRRGNNEQFF. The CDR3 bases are TGTGCCAGCAGTCTCCAACGCCGCAGGGGGAACAATGAGCAGTTCTTC.

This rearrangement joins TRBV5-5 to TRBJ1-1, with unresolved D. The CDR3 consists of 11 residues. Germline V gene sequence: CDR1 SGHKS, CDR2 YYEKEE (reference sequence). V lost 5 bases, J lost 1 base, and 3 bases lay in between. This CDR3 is CASSRNTEAFF. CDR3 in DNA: TGTGCCAGCAGTCGGAACACTGAAGCTTTCTTT.

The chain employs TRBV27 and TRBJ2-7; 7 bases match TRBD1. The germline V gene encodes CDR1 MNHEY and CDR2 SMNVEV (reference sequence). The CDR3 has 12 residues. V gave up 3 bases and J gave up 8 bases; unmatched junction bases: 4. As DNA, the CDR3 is TGTGCCAGCAGTTTCTTACAGGGGAAGCAGTACTTC. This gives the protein CASSFLQGKQYF.

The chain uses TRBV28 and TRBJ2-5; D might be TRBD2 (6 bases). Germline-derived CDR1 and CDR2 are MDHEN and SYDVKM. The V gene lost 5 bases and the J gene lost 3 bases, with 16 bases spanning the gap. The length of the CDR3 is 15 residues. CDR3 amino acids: CASSGAGTLEETQYF. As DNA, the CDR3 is TGTGCCAGCAGTGGAGCAGGGACTCTGGAAGAGACCCAGTACTTC. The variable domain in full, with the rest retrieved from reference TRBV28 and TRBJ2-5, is DVKVTQSSRYLVKRTGEKVFLECVQDMDHENMFWYRQDPGLGLRLIYFSYDVKMKEKGDIPEGYSVSREKKERFSLILESASTNQTSMYLCASSGAGTLEETQYFGPGTRLLVL.

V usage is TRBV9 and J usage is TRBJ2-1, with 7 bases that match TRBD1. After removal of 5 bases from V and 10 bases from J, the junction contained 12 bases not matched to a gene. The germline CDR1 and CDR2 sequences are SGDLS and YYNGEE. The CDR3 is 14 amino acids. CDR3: CASSSTGVSWEQFF. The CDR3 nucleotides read TGTGCCAGCAGTAGTACAGGGGTGAGTTGGGAGCAGTTCTTC.

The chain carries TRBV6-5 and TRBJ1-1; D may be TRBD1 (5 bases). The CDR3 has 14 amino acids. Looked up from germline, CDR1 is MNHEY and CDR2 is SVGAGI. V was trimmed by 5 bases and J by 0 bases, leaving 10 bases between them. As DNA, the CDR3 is TGTGCCAGCAGTAGACAGATTTTGAACACTGAAGCTTTCTTT. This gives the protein CASSRQILNTEAFF.

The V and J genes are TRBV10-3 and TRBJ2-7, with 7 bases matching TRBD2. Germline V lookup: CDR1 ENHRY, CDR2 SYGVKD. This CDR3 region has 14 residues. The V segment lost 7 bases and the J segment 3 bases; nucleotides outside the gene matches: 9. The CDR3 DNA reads TGTGCCATCAAGGTAGGACTAGGGATCTACGAGCAGTACTTC. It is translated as CAIKVGLGIYEQYF.

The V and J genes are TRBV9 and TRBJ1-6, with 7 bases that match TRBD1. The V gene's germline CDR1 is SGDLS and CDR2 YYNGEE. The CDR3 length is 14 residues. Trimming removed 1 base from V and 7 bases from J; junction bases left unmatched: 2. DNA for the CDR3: TGTGCCAGCAGCGTAACACAGGGGAATTCACCCCTCCACTTT. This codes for CASSVTQGNSPLHF.

CDR3 DNA sequence: TGTGCCAGCTCACAATCCGGACTAGCAGGTCGCATTCAGTACTTC. This codes for CASSQSGLAGRIQYF. The rearrangement links TRBV18 to TRBJ2-4; 8 bases fit TRBD2. V dropped 4 bases and J dropped 9; count of bases not matched to a gene: 11. This CDR3 spans 15 amino acids. The germline V gene encodes CDR1 KGHSH and CDR2 LQKENI.

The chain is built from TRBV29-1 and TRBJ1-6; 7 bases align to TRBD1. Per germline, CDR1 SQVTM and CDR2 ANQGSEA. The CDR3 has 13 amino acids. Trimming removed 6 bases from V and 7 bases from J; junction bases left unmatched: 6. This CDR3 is CSVCRDRNSPLHF. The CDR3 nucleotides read TGCAGCGTCTGCCGGGACAGAAATTCACCCCTCCACTTT.

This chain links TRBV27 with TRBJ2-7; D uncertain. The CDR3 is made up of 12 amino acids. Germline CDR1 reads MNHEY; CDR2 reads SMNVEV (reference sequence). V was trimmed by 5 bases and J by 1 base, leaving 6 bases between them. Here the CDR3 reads CASSPNSYEQYF. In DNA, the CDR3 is TGTGCCAGCAGTCCAAATTCCTACGAGCAGTACTTC.

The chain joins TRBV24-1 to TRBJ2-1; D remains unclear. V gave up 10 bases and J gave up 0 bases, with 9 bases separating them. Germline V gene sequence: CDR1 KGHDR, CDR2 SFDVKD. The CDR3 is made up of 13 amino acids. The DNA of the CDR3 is TGTGCCACTTCCATCGGCTCCTACAATGAGCAGTTCTTC. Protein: CATSIGSYNEQFF.

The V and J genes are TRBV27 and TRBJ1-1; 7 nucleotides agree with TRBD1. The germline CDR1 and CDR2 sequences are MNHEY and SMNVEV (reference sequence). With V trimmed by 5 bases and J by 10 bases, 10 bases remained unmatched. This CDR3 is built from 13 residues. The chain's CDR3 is CASSPMMTGRAFF. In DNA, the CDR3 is TGTGCCAGCAGTCCTATGATGACAGGGCGAGCTTTCTTT.

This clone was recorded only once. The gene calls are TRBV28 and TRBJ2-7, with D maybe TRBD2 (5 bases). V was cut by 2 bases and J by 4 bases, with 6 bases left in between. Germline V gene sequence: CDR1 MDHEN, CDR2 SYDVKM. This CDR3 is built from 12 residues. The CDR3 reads CASSLRRYEQYF. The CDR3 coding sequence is TGTGCCAGCAGTTTAAGGAGGTACGAGCAGTACTTC.

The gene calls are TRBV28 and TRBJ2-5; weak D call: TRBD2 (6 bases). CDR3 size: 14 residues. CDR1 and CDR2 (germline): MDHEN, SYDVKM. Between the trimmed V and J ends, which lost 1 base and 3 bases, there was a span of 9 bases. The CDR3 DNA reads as TGTGCCAGCAGTTTATACGGCGGGAAAGAGACCCAGTACTTC. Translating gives CASSLYGGKETQYF.

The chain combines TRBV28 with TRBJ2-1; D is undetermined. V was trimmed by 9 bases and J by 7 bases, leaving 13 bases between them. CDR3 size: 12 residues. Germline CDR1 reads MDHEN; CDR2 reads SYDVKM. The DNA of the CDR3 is TGTGCCAGTTTCGAGGTATTGAATGAGCAGTTCTTC. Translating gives CASFEVLNEQFF.

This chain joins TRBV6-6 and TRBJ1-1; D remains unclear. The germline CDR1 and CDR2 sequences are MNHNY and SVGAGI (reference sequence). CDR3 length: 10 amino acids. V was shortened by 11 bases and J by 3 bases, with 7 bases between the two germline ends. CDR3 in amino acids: CAHGDTEAFF. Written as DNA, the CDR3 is TGTGCCCACGGAGACACTGAAGCTTTCTTT.

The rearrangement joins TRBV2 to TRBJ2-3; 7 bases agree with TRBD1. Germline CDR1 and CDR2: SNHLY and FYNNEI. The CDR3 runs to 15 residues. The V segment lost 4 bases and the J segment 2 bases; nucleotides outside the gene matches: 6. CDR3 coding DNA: TGTGCCAGCAGTGCATACGGGACAGACACAGATACGCAGTATTTT. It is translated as CASSAYGTDTDTQYF.

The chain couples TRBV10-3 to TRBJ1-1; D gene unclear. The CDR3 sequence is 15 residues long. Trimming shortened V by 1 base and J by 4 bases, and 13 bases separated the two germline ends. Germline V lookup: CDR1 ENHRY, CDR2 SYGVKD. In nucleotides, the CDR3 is TGTGCCATCAGTGAGTATGCGGAAGGCCCCACTGAAGCTTTCTTT. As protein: CAISEYAEGPTEAFF.

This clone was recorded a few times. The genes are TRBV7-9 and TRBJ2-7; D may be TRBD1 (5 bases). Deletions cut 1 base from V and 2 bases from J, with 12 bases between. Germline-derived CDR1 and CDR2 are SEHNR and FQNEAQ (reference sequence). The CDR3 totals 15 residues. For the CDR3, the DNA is TGTGCCAGCAGCTTAGTGCAGGGTAAACCCTACGAGCAGTACTTC. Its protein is CASSLVQGKPYEQYF.

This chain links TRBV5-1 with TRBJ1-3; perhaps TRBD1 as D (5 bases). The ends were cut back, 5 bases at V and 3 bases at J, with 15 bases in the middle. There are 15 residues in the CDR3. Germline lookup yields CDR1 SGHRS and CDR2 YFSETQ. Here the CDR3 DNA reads TGCGCCAGCAGTCCCGACAGCAGGGTTGGAAACACCATATATTTT. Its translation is CASSPDSRVGNTIYF.

CDR3 DNA: TGTGCCTGGACGTCGCGGAGGGATATCTCGGCCCAGCATTTT. Protein sequence: CAWTSRRDISAQHF. The V gene is TRBV30, the J gene TRBJ1-5, with D hard to call. Trimming stripped 4 bases from V and 11 bases from J, with 21 bases between. Germline lookup yields CDR1 GTSNPN and CDR2 SVGIG (reference sequence). The CDR3 has 14 residues.